These 23 T cell receptor beta chains were sequenced from one sample in a study of Ad26.COV2.S vaccination and SARS-CoV-2 variants. The table came from immunoSEQ multiplex PCR; TCRdb's copy has only in-frame clones and leaves some out. This sample carries about 460,000 clones, 80% to 90% of them seen once, and the ten largest clones take around 1.8%. Regarding treatment: some 20 received Ad26.COV2.S at low or high dose, single or two shots; 5 received placebo; per-sample allocation not given. Sampling occurred on day 63 after the first vaccine or placebo injection. Here the sequenced sample was peripheral blood, taken in a trial of Ad26.COV2.S vaccine versus placebo. These receptors all come from a person aged 18-65 years who received the Ad26.COV2.S COVID-19 vaccine or a placebo.

This chain uses TRBV5-1 with TRBJ2-1, with D possibly TRBD2 on 6 matching bases. The CDR3 loop spans 18 amino acids. Trimming took 2 bases from V and 3 from J, leaving 21 bases between them. Germline V lookup: CDR1 SGHRS, CDR2 YFSETQ. The CDR3 DNA reads as TGCGCCAGCAGCTTAGGGACTTACTCTCCCCGTAACTACAATGAGCAGTTCTTC. This sequence encodes CASSLGTYSPRNYNEQFF.

The rearrangement joins TRBV18 to TRBJ1-2; D ambiguous. The germline V gene encodes CDR1 KGHSH and CDR2 LQKENI. Trimming shortened V by 3 bases and J by 4 bases, and 15 bases separated the two germline ends. The length of the CDR3 is 15 residues. CDR3 residues: CASSPSASQLYGYTF. In DNA form, the CDR3 reads TGTGCCAGCTCACCTTCGGCATCCCAGCTCTATGGCTACACCTTC.

The chain links TRBV24-1 to TRBJ2-3; D perhaps matches TRBD2 (5 bases). This CDR3 contains 21 residues. CDR1 and CDR2 (germline): KGHDR, SFDVKD. The V end was cut by 3 bases, the J end by 3 bases, with 30 bases between. CDR3: CATSDPRVSSWRAMGTDTQYF. The CDR3 DNA follows: TGTGCCACCAGTGATCCGCGAGTTTCCTCCTGGCGGGCCATGGGAACAGATACGCAGTATTTT.

The gene calls are TRBV18 and TRBJ1-2; 7 bases map to TRBD1. The CDR3 covers 17 residues. V was pared by 3 bases and J by 5 bases, with 15 bases of the junction left unmatched. Germline assignment: CDR1 KGHSH and CDR2 LQKENI. CDR3 protein: CASSPFGTADRGYGYTF. The CDR3 DNA is TGTGCCAGCTCACCTTTCGGGACAGCCGACCGGGGGTATGGCTACACCTTC.

Written as DNA, the CDR3 is TGTGCCAGCAGTCAGGCCGGGACTGCTCTGCAGCAGTTCTTC. Protein product: CASSQAGTALQQFF. The chain recombines TRBV27 with TRBJ2-1; D perhaps matches TRBD2 (6 bases). Trimming shortened V by 5 bases and J by 11 bases, and 19 bases separated the two germline ends. There are 14 residues in the CDR3. Germline CDR1 and CDR2: MNHEY and SMNVEV (reference sequence).

The chain employs TRBV7-9 and TRBJ1-2; maybe TRBD1 (5 bases). The germline V gene has CDR1 SEHNR and CDR2 FQNEAQ (reference sequence). V lost 8 bases and J 8 bases, leaving 15 bases between the germline ends. The CDR3 sequence is 12 residues long. The CDR3 loop is CASGMRGTGYTF. The CDR3 nucleotides are TGTGCCAGCGGGATGCGGGGGACCGGCTACACCTTC.

The V call is TRBV7-8, the J call TRBJ2-1; TRBD2 might be the D (5 bases). This CDR3 is built from 13 residues. The ends were cut back, 6 bases at V and 4 bases at J, with 10 bases in the middle. Germline V gene lookup returns CDR1 SGHVS and CDR2 FQNEAQ. CDR3 residues: CASRPGVYNEQFF. CDR3 sequence (DNA): TGTGCCAGCAGGCCCGGGGTTTACAATGAGCAGTTCTTC.

CDR3 coding DNA: TGTGCCAGCAGTCCCGGGGGCGCCTCCTACGAGCAGTACTTC. Translation gives CASSPGGASYEQYF. The rearrangement links TRBV27 to TRBJ2-7; either TRBD1 or TRBD2 may fit D (6 bases each). Trimming left V 5 bases short and J 0 bases short, with 11 bases between. The CDR3 is 14 amino acids. CDR1 MNHEY and CDR2 SMNVEV come from the germline V gene (reference sequence).

Note on this clone: At the DNA level, this CDR3 is encoded by other sequences in the same sample as well. V and J are TRBV9 and TRBJ2-7; 8 positions match TRBD1. V trimming: 0 bases; J trimming: 3 bases; junction bases outside the gene matches: 5. The germline CDR1 and CDR2 sequences are SGDLS and YYNGEE. The CDR3 loop spans 15 amino acids. The CDR3 nucleotides are TGTGCCAGCAGCGTAGGAGGGGACAGGATCTACGAGCAGTACTTC. Its translation is CASSVGGDRIYEQYF.

The V and J genes are TRBV12-3 or TRBV12-4 and TRBJ2-1; D is ambiguous. V shed 1 base and J shed 9 bases, with 7 bases lying between them. The CDR3 runs 12 residues. CDR3 amino acids: CASSLVSGEQFF. The CDR3 DNA is TGTGCCAGCAGTTTAGTCTCTGGTGAGCAGTTCTTC.

The V call is TRBV9, the J call TRBJ2-1; the match to TRBD2 covers 14 bases. Germline CDR1 reads SGDLS; CDR2 reads YYNGEE. V gave up 3 bases and J gave up 13 bases; unmatched junction bases: 3. This CDR3 has 13 residues. CDR3 sequence (DNA): TGTGCCAGCAGCGGGACTAGCGGGGGGACCCAGTTCTTC. Encoded protein: CASSGTSGGTQFF. Variable domain in full (rest from reference TRBV9 and TRBJ2-1): DSGVTQTPKHLITATGQRVTLRCSPRSGDLSVYWYQQSLDQGLQFLIQYYNGEERAKGNILERFSAQQFPDLHSELNLSSLELGDSALYFCASSGTSGGTQFFGPGTRLTVL.

This clone was recorded only once. The CDR3 nucleotides read TGTGCCAGCAGCCAAGATGTGGGGGCGCGGGGCTACACCTTC. Its protein is CASSQDVGARGYTF. The chain combines TRBV3-1 (or the pseudogene TRBV3-2) with TRBJ1-2, with D possibly being TRBD1 (6 bases). V shed 0 bases and J shed 8 bases, with 13 bases lying between them. CDR1 is LGHDT, CDR2 YNNKEL, per germline (reference sequence). The CDR3 spans 14 residues.

This rearrangement joins TRBV6-5 to TRBJ2-2; tentative D call: TRBD2 (5 bases). The germline CDR1 and CDR2 sequences are MNHEY and SVGAGI. There are 16 residues in the CDR3. The V gene lost 0 bases and the J gene lost 0 bases, with 8 bases spanning the gap. CDR3 amino acids: CASSYSRTSNTGELFF. DNA for the CDR3: TGTGCCAGCAGTTACTCACGGACTTCGAACACCGGGGAGCTGTTTTTT.

The genes are TRBV7-6 and TRBJ2-3; TRBD2 agrees at 8 bases. The V gene's germline CDR1 is SGHVS and CDR2 FNYEAQ. This CDR3 spans 14 amino acids. Unmatched junction bases numbered 5, after V lost 6 bases and J lost 3 bases. The chain's CDR3 is CASRPSGGTDTQYF. The CDR3 bases are TGTGCCAGCAGGCCCTCGGGGGGGACAGATACGCAGTATTTT.

This rearrangement joins TRBV7-9 to TRBJ2-5; D remains ambiguous. The CDR3 runs 14 residues. Germline lookup yields CDR1 SEHNR and CDR2 FQNEAQ (reference sequence). V was trimmed by 1 base and J by 7 bases, leaving 13 bases between them. The CDR3 region has the DNA TGTGCCAGCAGCTTAGTCGGGTACGACGGGACCCAGTACTTC. Translated, it gives CASSLVGYDGTQYF.

J is TRBJ1-1 and V is TRBV11-2; D unresolved. The CDR3 consists of 17 residues. Germline-derived CDR1 and CDR2 are SGHAT and FQNNGV. Between the trimmed V and J ends, which lost 4 bases and 0 bases, there was a span of 18 bases. CDR3 amino acids: CASSYSGVSLMNTEAFF. CDR3 DNA sequence: TGTGCCAGCAGCTACTCGGGAGTCAGCTTAATGAACACTGAAGCTTTCTTT.

The genes are TRBV27 and TRBJ2-3; perhaps TRBD1 as D (6 bases). The germline V and J ends were trimmed by 4 bases and 1 base, with 18 bases remaining between them. This CDR3 region has 17 residues. Germline CDR1 MNHEY, CDR2 SMNVEV (reference sequence). The CDR3 sequence is CASSSRKQGFGTDTQYF. The CDR3, as DNA: TGTGCCAGCAGTTCAAGAAAACAGGGTTTCGGCACAGATACGCAGTATTTT.

The chain couples TRBV3-1 (or the pseudogene TRBV3-2) to TRBJ2-1; 7 bases line up with TRBD2. The CDR3 is made up of 15 amino acids. Unmatched junction bases numbered 5, after V lost 2 bases and J lost 4 bases. Per germline, CDR1 LGHDT and CDR2 YNNKEL (reference sequence). The DNA of the CDR3 is TGTGCCAGCAGCCAAACTAGCGCCGAATACAATGAGCAGTTCTTC. This gives the protein CASSQTSAEYNEQFF.

This clone was counted once. The chain combines TRBV11-2 with TRBJ2-1; 8 nucleotides align to TRBD2. Germline assignment: CDR1 SGHAT and CDR2 FQNNGV. V shed 6 bases, J shed 1 base, and the junction held 5 bases outside the gene matches. The CDR3 is 15 amino acids. This CDR3 reads CASRVSGASYNEQFF. The DNA of the CDR3 is TGTGCCAGCAGAGTTAGCGGGGCTTCCTACAATGAGCAGTTCTTC.

The chain has TRBV7-8 and TRBJ1-4, with D perhaps TRBD1 (5 bases). This CDR3 contains 15 residues. The V end lost 5 bases, the J end lost 8 bases, and 18 bases lay between the germline ends. Per the germline V gene, CDR1 is SGHVS and CDR2 is FQNEAQ. The CDR3 is CASSTPGGRGEKLFF. In DNA form, the CDR3 reads TGTGCCAGCAGCACCCCTGGGGGGAGAGGAGAAAAACTGTTTTTT.

The chain employs TRBV18 and TRBJ2-5; no clear D gene. Germline V gene data show CDR1 as KGHSH and CDR2 as LQKENI. Trimming pared 1 base from V and 0 bases from J, leaving 3 bases between. The CDR3 sequence is 13 residues long. The CDR3 spells CASSPLYQETQYF. The CDR3 region has the DNA TGTGCCAGCTCACCACTGTACCAAGAGACCCAGTACTTC.

The chain joins TRBV27 to TRBJ2-3, with D possibly TRBD2 on 6 matching bases. Germline V lookup: CDR1 MNHEY, CDR2 SMNVEV (reference sequence). The CDR3 loop spans 14 amino acids. Trimming shortened V by 3 bases and J by 2 bases, and 9 bases separated the two germline ends. The CDR3 is CASSLWGDTDTQYF. The DNA of the CDR3 is TGTGCCAGCAGTTTGTGGGGGGACACAGATACGCAGTATTTT.

This chain joins TRBV7-9 and TRBJ1-4; no firm D call. Germline CDR1 and CDR2: SEHNR and FQNEAQ (reference sequence). The CDR3 runs to 13 residues. V lost 5 bases and J lost 3, with 7 bases in between. The CDR3 nucleotides read TGTGCCAGCAGCCTGAACCCTAATGAAAAACTGTTTTTT. Translated: CASSLNPNEKLFF.